Listed here are 8 T cell receptor beta chains from one sample, sequenced in a study of blood T cell repertoires in COVID-19. Sequencing was performed with immunoSEQ multiplex PCR; in TCRdb, only in-frame clones are kept and a portion is missing. Of about 14,000 clones listed, around 84% are singletons. Sequencing used peripheral blood. Receptors were obtained from a man aged 45-65 years with active COVID-19.

CDR3 sequence: CASSFRLAGGDNEQFF. For the CDR3, the DNA is TGTGCCAGCAGTTTCCGGCTAGCGGGAGGCGACAATGAGCAGTTCTTC. The chain links TRBV27 to TRBJ2-1, with 11 bases that match TRBD2. J gave up 5 bases and V 3 bases, and 6 bases lay outside the gene matches. The CDR3 sequence is 16 residues long. Looked up from germline, CDR1 is MNHEY and CDR2 is SMNVEV (reference sequence).

The chain couples TRBV5-6 to TRBJ2-7; 9 nucleotides line up with TRBD2. CDR3 size: 15 residues. Losses at the gene ends were 4 bases for V and 3 bases for J; bases not matched to a gene: 8. Germline V gene data show CDR1 as SGHDT and CDR2 as YYEEEE. As DNA, the CDR3 is TGTGCCAGCAGCCCGGGGGGACTAGCCGGCTACGAGCAGTACTTC. Amino acids: CASSPGGLAGYEQYF.

J is TRBJ2-1 and V is TRBV2; a weak D match, TRBD1 (5 bases). The V and J ends lost 3 bases and 3 bases respectively, with 15 bases between them. The CDR3 contains 16 residues. The germline V gene encodes CDR1 SNHLY and CDR2 FYNNEI. The chain's CDR3 is CASSEGRQGGYNEQFF. DNA for the CDR3: TGTGCCAGCAGTGAGGGTCGGCAGGGTGGCTACAATGAGCAGTTCTTC. The whole variable domain, filled in from reference TRBV2 and TRBJ2-1, reads EPEVTQTPSHQVTQMGQEVILRCVPISNHLYFYWYRQILGQKVEFLVSFYNNEISEKSEIFDDQFSVERPDGSNFTLKIRSTKLEDSAMYFCASSEGRQGGYNEQFFGPGTRLTVL.

This chain uses TRBV6-5 with TRBJ2-1; 11 bases map to TRBD1. The germline V gene has CDR1 MNHEY and CDR2 SVGAGI. The CDR3 length is 16 residues. V trimming: 2 bases; J trimming: 4 bases; junction bases outside the gene matches: 4. The CDR3 spells CASSYDGTGGYNEQFF. CDR3 sequence (DNA): TGTGCCAGCAGTTACGATGGGACAGGGGGTTACAATGAGCAGTTCTTC.

The chain uses TRBV19 and TRBJ1-4; 8 bases line up with TRBD1. The V gene end was trimmed by 7 bases and the J gene end by 8 bases; junction bases not matched to a gene: 12. The CDR3 is 15 residues long. Germline loops: CDR1 LNHDA, CDR2 SQIVND (reference sequence). Written as DNA, the CDR3 is TGTGCCAGTAACTCGTTGGGACAGGAGGGGGAAAAACTGTTTTTT. This encodes CASNSLGQEGEKLFF. The whole variable domain, remainder taken from reference TRBV19 and TRBJ1-4, is DGGITQSPKYLFRKEGQNVTLSCEQNLNHDAMYWYRQDPGQGLRLIYYSQIVNDFQKGDIAEGYSVSREKKESFPLTVTSAQKNPTAFYLCASNSLGQEGEKLFFGSGTQLSVL.

The chain employs TRBV7-9 and TRBJ1-2, with 7 bases matching TRBD1. The ends lost 1 base at V and 0 bases at J; junction bases unmatched: 2. The germline gives CDR1 SEHNR, CDR2 FQNEAQ (reference sequence). The CDR3 extends over 15 amino acids. The CDR3 here is CASSLGTGANYGYTF. CDR3 coding DNA: TGTGCCAGCAGCTTAGGGACAGGAGCTAACTATGGCTACACCTTC.

This clone was observed a handful of times. Written as DNA, the CDR3 is TGTGCCAGCAGTCTTTACGCGGACACTCCCTATGGCTACACCTTC. Translating gives CASSLYADTPYGYTF. V and J are TRBV27 and TRBJ1-2, with a tentative D call TRBD1 (5 bases). CDR1 MNHEY and CDR2 SMNVEV come from the germline V gene (reference sequence). V was cut by 5 bases and J by 4 bases, with 17 bases left in between. CDR3 length: 15 residues.

V and J are TRBV24-1 and TRBJ2-2; TRBD2 is a possible D gene (7 bases). Per the germline V gene, CDR1 is KGHDR and CDR2 is SFDVKD. The CDR3 covers 16 residues. Between the trimmed V and J ends, which lost 1 base and 1 base, there was a span of 9 bases. As DNA, the CDR3 is TGTGCCACCAGTGATTTAGCGGGACAGAACACCGGGGAGCTGTTTTTT. The encoded protein is CATSDLAGQNTGELFF.